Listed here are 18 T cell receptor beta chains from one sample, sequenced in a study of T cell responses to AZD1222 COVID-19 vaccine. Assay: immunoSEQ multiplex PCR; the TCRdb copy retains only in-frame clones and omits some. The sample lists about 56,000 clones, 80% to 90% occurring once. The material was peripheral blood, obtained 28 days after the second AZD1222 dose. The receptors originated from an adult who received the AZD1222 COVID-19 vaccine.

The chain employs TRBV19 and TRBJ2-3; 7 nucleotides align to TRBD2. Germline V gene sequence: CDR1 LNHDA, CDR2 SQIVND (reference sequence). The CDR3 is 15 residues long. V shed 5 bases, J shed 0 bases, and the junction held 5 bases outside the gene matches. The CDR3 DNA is TGTGCCAGTAGTGGGAGCGGGGCTAGCACAGATACGCAGTATTTT. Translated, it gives CASSGSGASTDTQYF.

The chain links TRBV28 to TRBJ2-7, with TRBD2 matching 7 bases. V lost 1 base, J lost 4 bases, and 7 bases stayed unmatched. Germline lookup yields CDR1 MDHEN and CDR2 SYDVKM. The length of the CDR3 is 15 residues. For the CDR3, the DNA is TGTGCCAGCAGTTTATTAGCGGGCTCGGTTTACGAGCAGTACTTC. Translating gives CASSLLAGSVYEQYF. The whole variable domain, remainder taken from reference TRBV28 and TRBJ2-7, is DVKVTQSSRYLVKRTGEKVFLECVQDMDHENMFWYRQDPGLGLRLIYFSYDVKMKEKGDIPEGYSVSREKKERFSLILESASTNQTSMYLCASSLLAGSVYEQYFGPGTRLTVT.

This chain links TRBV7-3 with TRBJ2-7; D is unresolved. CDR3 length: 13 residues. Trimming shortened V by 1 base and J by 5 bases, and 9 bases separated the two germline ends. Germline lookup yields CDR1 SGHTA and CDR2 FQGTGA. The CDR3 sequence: CASSLKPWDEQYF. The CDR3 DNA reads TGTGCCAGCAGCTTAAAGCCCTGGGACGAGCAGTACTTC.

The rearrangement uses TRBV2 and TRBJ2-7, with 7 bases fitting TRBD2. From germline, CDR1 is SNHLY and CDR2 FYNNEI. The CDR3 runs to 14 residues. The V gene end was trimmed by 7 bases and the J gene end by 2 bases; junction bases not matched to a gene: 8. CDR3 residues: CASIGRTRPYEQYF. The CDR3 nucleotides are TGTGCCAGCATAGGAAGGACTAGACCCTACGAGCAGTACTTC.

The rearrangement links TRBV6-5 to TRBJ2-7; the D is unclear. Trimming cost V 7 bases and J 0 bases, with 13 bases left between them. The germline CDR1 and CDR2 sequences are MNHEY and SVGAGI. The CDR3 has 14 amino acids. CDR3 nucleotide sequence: TGTGCCAGCATTATGGACGGTAACTCCTACGAGCAGTACTTC. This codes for CASIMDGNSYEQYF.

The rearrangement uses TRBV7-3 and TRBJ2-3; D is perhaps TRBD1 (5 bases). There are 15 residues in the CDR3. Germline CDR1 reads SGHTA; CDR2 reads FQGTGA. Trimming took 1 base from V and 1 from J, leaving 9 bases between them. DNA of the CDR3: TGTGCCAGCAGCTTAATAGGGGCCGGCACAGATACGCAGTATTTT. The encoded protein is CASSLIGAGTDTQYF.

The CDR3 sequence: CASKAGGSYEQYF. Here the CDR3 DNA reads TGTGCCAGCAAGGCGGGAGGCTCCTACGAGCAGTACTTC. V usage is TRBV7-2 and J usage is TRBJ2-7, with TRBD2 identical over 8 bases. The CDR3 is 13 residues long. Germline V CDR1 and CDR2: SGHTA, FQGNSA. The V segment lost 7 bases and the J segment 0 bases; nucleotides outside the gene matches: 2.

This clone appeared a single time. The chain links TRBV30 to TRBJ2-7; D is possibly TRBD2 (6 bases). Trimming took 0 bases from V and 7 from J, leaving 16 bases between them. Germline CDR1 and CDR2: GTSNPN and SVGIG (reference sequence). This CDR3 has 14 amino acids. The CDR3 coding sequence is TGTGCCTGGAGTGTACGACCGATCGCGGGGGAGCAGTACTTC. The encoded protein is CAWSVRPIAGEQYF.

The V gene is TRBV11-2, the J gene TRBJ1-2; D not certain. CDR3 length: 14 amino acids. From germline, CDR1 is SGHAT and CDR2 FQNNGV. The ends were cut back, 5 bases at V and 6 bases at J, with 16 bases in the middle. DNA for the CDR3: TGTGCCAGCAGCCCAGCCGTGTCACCGGATGGCTACACCTTC. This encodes CASSPAVSPDGYTF.

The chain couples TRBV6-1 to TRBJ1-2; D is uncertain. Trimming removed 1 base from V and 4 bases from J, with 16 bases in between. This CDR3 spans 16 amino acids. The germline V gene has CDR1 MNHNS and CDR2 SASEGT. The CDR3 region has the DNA TGTGCCAGCAGTGAAGGTTCGGGCACTCTTGTCTATGGCTACACCTTC. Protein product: CASSEGSGTLVYGYTF.

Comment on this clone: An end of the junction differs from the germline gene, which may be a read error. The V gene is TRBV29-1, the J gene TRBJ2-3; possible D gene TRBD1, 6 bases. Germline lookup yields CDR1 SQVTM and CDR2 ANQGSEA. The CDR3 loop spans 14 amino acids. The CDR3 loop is CSVEGGWGTDTQYF. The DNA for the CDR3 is TGCAGCGTGGAAGGGGGATGGGGCACAGATACGCAGTATTTT.

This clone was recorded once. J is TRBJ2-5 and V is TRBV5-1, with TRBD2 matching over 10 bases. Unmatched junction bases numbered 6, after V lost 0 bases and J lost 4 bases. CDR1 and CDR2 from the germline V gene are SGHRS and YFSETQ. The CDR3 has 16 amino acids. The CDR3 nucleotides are TGCGCCAGCAGCTTGGAATTAGCGGGAGGATCAGAGACCCAGTACTTC. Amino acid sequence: CASSLELAGGSETQYF. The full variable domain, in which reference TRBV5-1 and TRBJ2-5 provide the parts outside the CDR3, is KAGVTQTPRYLIKTRGQQVTLSCSPISGHRSVSWYQQTPGQGLQFLFEYFSETQRNKGNFPGRFSGRQFSNSRSEMNVSTLELGDSALYLCASSLELAGGSETQYFGPGTRLLVL.

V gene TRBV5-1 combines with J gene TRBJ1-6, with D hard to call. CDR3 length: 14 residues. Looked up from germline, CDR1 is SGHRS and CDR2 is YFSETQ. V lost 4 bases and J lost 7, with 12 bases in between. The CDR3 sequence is CASSETSGNSPLHF. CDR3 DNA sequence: TGCGCCAGCAGCGAGACATCCGGGAATTCACCCCTCCACTTT. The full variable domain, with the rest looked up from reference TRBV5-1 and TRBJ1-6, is KAGVTQTPRYLIKTRGQQVTLSCSPISGHRSVSWYQQTPGQGLQFLFEYFSETQRNKGNFPGRFSGRQFSNSRSEMNVSTLELGDSALYLCASSETSGNSPLHFGNGTRLTVT.

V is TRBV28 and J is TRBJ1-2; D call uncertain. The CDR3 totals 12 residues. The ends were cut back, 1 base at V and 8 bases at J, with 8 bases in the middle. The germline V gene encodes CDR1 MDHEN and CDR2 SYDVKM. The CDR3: CASSLFRQGYTF. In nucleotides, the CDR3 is TGTGCCAGCAGTTTATTCCGCCAAGGCTACACCTTC.

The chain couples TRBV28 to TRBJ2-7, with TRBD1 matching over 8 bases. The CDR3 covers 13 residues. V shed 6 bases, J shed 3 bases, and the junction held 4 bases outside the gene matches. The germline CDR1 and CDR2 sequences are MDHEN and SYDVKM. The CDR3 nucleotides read TGTGCCAGCAGACCCGGACAGGGCTACGAGCAGTACTTC. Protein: CASRPGQGYEQYF.

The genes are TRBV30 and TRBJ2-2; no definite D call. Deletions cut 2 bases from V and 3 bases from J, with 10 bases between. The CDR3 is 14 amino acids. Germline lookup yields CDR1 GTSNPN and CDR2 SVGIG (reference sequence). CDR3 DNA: TGTGCCTGGAGTTGGAGAGGACACACCGGGGAGCTGTTTTTT. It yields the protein CAWSWRGHTGELFF. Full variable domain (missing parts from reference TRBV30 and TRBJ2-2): SQTIHQWPATLVQPVGSPLSLECTVEGTSNPNLYWYRQAAGRGLQLLFYSVGIGQISSEVPQNLSASRPQDRQFILSSKKLLLSDSGFYLCAWSWRGHTGELFFGEGSRLTVL.

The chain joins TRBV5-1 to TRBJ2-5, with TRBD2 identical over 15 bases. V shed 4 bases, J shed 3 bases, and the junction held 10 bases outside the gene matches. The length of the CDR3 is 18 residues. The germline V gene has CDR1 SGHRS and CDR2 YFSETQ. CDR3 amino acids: CASSARPGLAGGKETQYF. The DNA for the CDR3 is TGCGCCAGCAGCGCAAGACCGGGACTAGCGGGGGGCAAAGAGACCCAGTACTTC. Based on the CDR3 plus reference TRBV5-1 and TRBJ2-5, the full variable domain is KAGVTQTPRYLIKTRGQQVTLSCSPISGHRSVSWYQQTPGQGLQFLFEYFSETQRNKGNFPGRFSGRQFSNSRSEMNVSTLELGDSALYLCASSARPGLAGGKETQYFGPGTRLLVL.

CDR3 bases: TGTGCCAGCAGCTTATGGGGGAGCGCGGGCTACACCTTC. It translates to CASSLWGSAGYTF. The chain recombines TRBV7-2 with TRBJ1-2, with D perhaps TRBD1 (5 bases). The germline V gene encodes CDR1 SGHTA and CDR2 FQGNSA. The CDR3 extends over 13 amino acids. V dropped 2 bases and J dropped 8 bases, with 12 bases sitting between them. The variable domain in full, completed from reference TRBV7-2 and TRBJ1-2, reads GAGVSQSPSNKVTEKGKDVELRCDPISGHTALYWYRQSLGQGLEFLIYFQGNSAPDKSGLPSDRFSAERTGGSVSTLTIQRTQQEDSAVYLCASSLWGSAGYTFGSGTRLTVV.